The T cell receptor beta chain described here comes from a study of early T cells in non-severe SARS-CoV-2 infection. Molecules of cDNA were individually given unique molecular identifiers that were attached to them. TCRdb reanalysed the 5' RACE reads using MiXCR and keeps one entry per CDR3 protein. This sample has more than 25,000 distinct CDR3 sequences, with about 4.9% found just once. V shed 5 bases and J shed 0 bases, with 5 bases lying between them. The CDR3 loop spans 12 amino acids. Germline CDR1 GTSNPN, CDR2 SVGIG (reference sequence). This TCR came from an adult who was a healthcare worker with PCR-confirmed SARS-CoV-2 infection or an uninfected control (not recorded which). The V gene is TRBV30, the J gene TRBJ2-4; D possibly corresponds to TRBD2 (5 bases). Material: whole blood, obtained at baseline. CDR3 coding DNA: TGTGCCTGGGGACTAGCCAAAAACATTCAGTACTTC. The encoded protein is CAWGLAKNIQYF. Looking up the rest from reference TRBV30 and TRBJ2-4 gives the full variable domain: SQTIHQWPATLVQPVGSPLSLECTVEGTSNPNLYWYRQAAGRGLQLLFYSVGIGQISSEVPQNLSASRPQDRQFILSSKKLLLSDSGFYLCAWGLAKNIQYFGAGTRLSVL.